The 8 T cell receptor beta chains below were found in one sample sequenced in a study of long-term antiretroviral therapy in people with HIV. Survey-level resolution applied to immunoSEQ assay v3.0. Data came from immunoSEQ multiplex PCR; TCRdb stores just in-frame clones and leaves some out. Seen here are 25,000 to 35,000 clones, 70% to 90% observed once, and the top ten hold roughly 3.6%. The sample was unsorted PBMCs, taken 1.8 years after starting antiretroviral therapy. The origin of the receptors is a woman between 18 and 29 years old with HIV.

V usage is TRBV7-9 and J usage is TRBJ1-2; 7 bases align to TRBD1. CDR1 and CDR2 from the germline V gene are SEHNR and FQNEAQ (reference sequence). Trimming cost V 6 bases and J 5 bases; bases outside gene matches: 15. The CDR3 runs 16 residues. The CDR3 here is CASSRNRGQAIYGYTF. The DNA of the CDR3 is TGTGCCAGCAGTCGAAACCGAGGACAGGCGATATATGGCTACACCTTC. Full variable domain (outside the CDR3, taken from reference TRBV7-9 and TRBJ1-2): DTGVSQNPRHKITKRGQNVTFRCDPISEHNRLYWYRQTLGQGPEFLTYFQNEAQLEKSRLLSDRFSAERPKGSFSTLEIQRTEQGDSAMYLCASSRNRGQAIYGYTFGSGTRLTVV.

The gene calls are TRBV19 and TRBJ1-1, with a weak D call TRBD1 (6 bases). The CDR3 has 13 amino acids. Germline assignment: CDR1 LNHDA and CDR2 SQIVND (reference sequence). V was pared by 7 bases and J by 0 bases, with 9 bases between. The CDR3 DNA follows: TGTGCCAGTAACACAGGGATGAACACTGAAGCTTTCTTT. Its translation: CASNTGMNTEAFF.

This clone has just one count. CDR3 DNA sequence: TGTGCCAGCAGCTTAGTCGGGGGGGAGGAGTCCTACGAGCAGTACTTC. It encodes CASSLVGGEESYEQYF. V usage is TRBV7-9 and J usage is TRBJ2-7, with 8 bases aligning to TRBD2. After removal of 1 base from V and 1 base from J, the junction contained 6 bases not matched to a gene. This CDR3 has 16 amino acids. Germline V gives CDR1 SEHNR, CDR2 FQNEAQ (reference sequence).

V and J are TRBV10-3 and TRBJ2-3, with a weak D call TRBD1 (6 bases). Trimming stripped 5 bases from V and 0 bases from J, with 12 bases between. Germline CDR1 is ENHRY and CDR2 is SYGVKD. The CDR3 loop spans 15 amino acids. CDR3 nucleotides: TGTGCCATCAGTTTGAGGGGGAGCAGCACAGATACGCAGTATTTT. This sequence encodes CAISLRGSSTDTQYF.

The V and J genes are TRBV7-9 and TRBJ2-2; the match to TRBD1 covers 7 bases. The V and J ends lost 2 bases and 5 bases, in that order; junction bases with no gene match: 8. Germline lookup yields CDR1 SEHNR and CDR2 FQNEAQ (reference sequence). The CDR3 is 16 residues long. CDR3: CASSLTGAIGTGELFF. The DNA for the CDR3 is TGTGCCAGCAGCTTAACAGGGGCGATCGGTACCGGGGAGCTGTTTTTT.

The rearrangement uses TRBV7-6 and TRBJ1-5; D is unclear. The CDR3 has 17 residues. In germline, CDR1 is SGHVS, CDR2 FNYEAQ. The V gene lost 5 bases and the J gene lost 3 bases, with 20 bases spanning the gap. CDR3 in amino acids: CASSPSLAAGSNQPQHF. The CDR3 region has the DNA TGTGCCAGCAGCCCTAGCCTGGCTGCGGGGTCCAATCAGCCCCAGCATTTT.

The J gene is TRBJ2-2, the V gene TRBV6-5; 8 bases line up with TRBD1. The length of the CDR3 is 16 residues. Germline V gene lookup returns CDR1 MNHEY and CDR2 SVGAGI. Trimming at V came to 4 bases and at J to 3 bases, leaving 7 bases not matched to a gene. CDR3 loop: CASSLGQGPYTGELFF. The DNA for the CDR3 is TGTGCCAGCAGTTTAGGACAGGGACCTTACACCGGGGAGCTGTTTTTT.

This clone came up a few times. This rearrangement joins TRBV19 to TRBJ2-7; D is tentatively TRBD1 or TRBD2 (5 bases each). CDR1 and CDR2 from the germline V gene are LNHDA and SQIVND (reference sequence). The CDR3 extends over 14 amino acids. The V end was cut by 5 bases, the J end by 3 bases, with 14 bases between. The CDR3: CASSPHGGYYEQYF. The CDR3 DNA reads TGTGCCAGTAGTCCTCATGGGGGATACTACGAGCAGTACTTC.